The 15 T cell receptor beta chains below come from one sample, sequenced in a study of shared clonotypes between healthy human individuals. The assay was immunoSEQ multiplex PCR, and TCRdb's table has in-frame clones only and misses some. This sample has fewer than 2.5 million clones, with approximately 93% found just once. The sample was naive CD4+ T cells from PBMCs. Subset reported: CD45RA+ positively selected. The source is a man aged 18 to 35 in good health. Some clones in this sample may be carry-over from other donors' samples.

The J gene is TRBJ1-2, the V gene TRBV28; D uncertain. The ends were cut back, 3 bases at V and 0 bases at J, with 17 bases in the middle. Per germline, CDR1 MDHEN and CDR2 SYDVKM. CDR3 length equals 17 residues. The CDR3 nucleotides are TGTGCCAGCAGTTTGAGGAGATCCCTCTACTCTAACTATGGCTACACCTTC. Residues: CASSLRRSLYSNYGYTF.

DNA for the CDR3: TGTGCCAGCAGCCTTAACGACGGGGTCCGGGCTTTCTTT. Translation gives CASSLNDGVRAFF. This sequence joins TRBV11-2 and TRBJ1-1; D ambiguous. The CDR3 is 13 amino acids. CDR1 SGHAT and CDR2 FQNNGV come from the germline V gene. Trimming took off 5 bases at V and 11 bases at J, with 18 bases between the two ends. The whole variable domain, filled in from reference TRBV11-2 and TRBJ1-1, reads EAGVAQSPRYKIIEKRQSVAFWCNPISGHATLYWYQQILGQGPKLLIQFQNNGVVDDSQLPKDRFSAERLKGVDSTLKIQPAKLEDSAVYLCASSLNDGVRAFFGQGTRLTVV.

The V call is TRBV18, the J call TRBJ2-3, with TRBD2 identical over 12 bases. Germline V gives CDR1 KGHSH, CDR2 LQKENI. Trimming took 2 bases from V and 2 from J; bases not matched to a gene: 11. This CDR3 region has 19 residues. The CDR3 DNA reads as TGTGCCAGCTCACCAATTGAGGGACTAGCGGGCGGACTCACAGATACGCAGTATTTT. It yields the protein CASSPIEGLAGGLTDTQYF.

V is TRBV19 and J is TRBJ1-2; 7 bases are shared with TRBD1. V gave up 3 bases and J gave up 4 bases; unmatched junction bases: 5. Germline CDR1 reads LNHDA; CDR2 reads SQIVND (reference sequence). The CDR3 is made up of 14 amino acids. DNA of the CDR3: TGTGCCAGTAGTATCCGGGACAGTTTCTATGGCTACACCTTC. This translates into CASSIRDSFYGYTF.

This clone has just one count. The chain combines TRBV29-1 with TRBJ2-1, with 9 bases identical to TRBD2. Germline CDR1 reads SQVTM; CDR2 reads ANQGSEA. The trim removed 2 bases at V and 3 bases at J, leaving 2 bases unmatched. The CDR3 has 14 amino acids. The CDR3 DNA is TGCAGCGTTGAAAGCGGGAGGATCTACAATGAGCAGTTCTTC. Protein: CSVESGRIYNEQFF.

The chain joins TRBV5-1 to TRBJ1-1; D is unresolved. With 4 bases removed from V and 6 bases from J, the gap between germline ends came to 16 bases. Germline CDR1 SGHRS, CDR2 YFSETQ. The CDR3 covers 14 residues. CDR3: CASSVSSLSAEAFF. DNA for the CDR3: TGCGCCAGCAGCGTCTCGTCACTCAGCGCTGAAGCTTTCTTT.

The rearrangement links TRBV29-1 to TRBJ1-2; D unclear. CDR1 and CDR2 from the germline V gene are SQVTM and ANQGSEA. The CDR3 covers 12 residues. V lost 5 bases to trimming and J lost 2 bases, with 9 bases between them. The CDR3 loop is CSVLGLNYGYTF. In nucleotides, the CDR3 is TGCAGCGTTCTTGGGTTAAACTATGGCTACACCTTC.

The J gene is TRBJ2-3, the V gene TRBV4-3; 15 bases agree with TRBD2. V shed 3 bases, J shed 2 bases, and the junction held 9 bases outside the gene matches. The CDR3 covers 19 residues. Per the germline V gene, CDR1 is LGHNA and CDR2 is YSLEER. Here the CDR3 DNA reads TGCGCCAGCAGCCAGGGCGGGACTAGCGGGAGGAGGATCACAGATACGCAGTATTTT. It translates to CASSQGGTSGRRITDTQYF.

This rearrangement joins TRBV4-1 to TRBJ2-5, with D perhaps matching TRBD1 (6 bases). CDR3 length equals 14 residues. The germline V gene encodes CDR1 MGHRA and CDR2 YSYEKL. V was clipped by 1 base and J by 5 bases, with 11 bases between them. The CDR3 bases are TGCGCCAGCAGCCAAGTGCCAGGGGCCGAGACCCAGTACTTC. This translates into CASSQVPGAETQYF.

The chain combines TRBV5-1 with TRBJ1-1, with 8 bases aligning to TRBD1. The CDR3 loop spans 13 amino acids. The J segment lost 4 bases and the V segment lost 6 bases, leaving 5 bases of the junction unmatched. The germline CDR1 and CDR2 sequences are SGHRS and YFSETQ. The CDR3 sequence is CASTLDRVTEAFF. The CDR3 DNA reads TGCGCCAGCACCCTGGACAGGGTCACTGAAGCTTTCTTT. The full variable domain, completed using reference TRBV5-1 and TRBJ1-1, is KAGVTQTPRYLIKTRGQQVTLSCSPISGHRSVSWYQQTPGQGLQFLFEYFSETQRNKGNFPGRFSGRQFSNSRSEMNVSTLELGDSALYLCASTLDRVTEAFFGQGTRLTVV.

This chain connects TRBV7-2 to TRBJ2-7; TRBD2 aligns across 9 bases. Germline trimming cut 5 bases from V and 4 bases from J; bases unmatched to any gene: 12. In germline, CDR1 is SGHTA, CDR2 FQGNSA. This CDR3 has 16 residues. The CDR3 sequence: CASSLTPGLALYEQYF. The CDR3 nucleotides read TGTGCCAGCAGCCTCACCCCGGGACTAGCCCTATACGAGCAGTACTTC.

The chain has TRBV7-3 and TRBJ2-3; the D gene is possibly TRBD2 (6 bases). The CDR3 consists of 16 residues. Germline values: CDR1 SGHTA, CDR2 FQGTGA. Trimming took 5 bases from V and 3 from J, leaving 18 bases between them. The CDR3 region has the DNA TGTGCCAGCAGCCAAAACGGGCGGGACGGGACAGATACGCAGTATTTT. Translating it yields CASSQNGRDGTDTQYF.

The chain links TRBV4-3 to TRBJ2-6; TRBD1 agrees at 10 bases. In germline, CDR1 is LGHNA, CDR2 YSLEER. J was trimmed by 0 bases and V by 4 bases; bases with no gene match: 6. The CDR3 has 18 residues. Here the CDR3 reads CASSLGQGIFSGANVLTF. CDR3 DNA sequence: TGCGCCAGCAGCCTGGGACAGGGGATCTTCTCTGGGGCCAACGTCCTGACTTTC.

The chain has TRBV5-6 and TRBJ2-3; D possibly corresponds to TRBD2 (6 bases). CDR1 is SGHDT, CDR2 YYEEEE, per germline. Trimming took 0 bases from V and 3 from J, leaving 11 bases between them. The CDR3 is made up of 15 amino acids. The CDR3 is CASSLGVGTTDTQYF. The CDR3 DNA sequence: TGTGCCAGCAGCTTGGGGGTGGGGACTACAGATACGCAGTATTTT. The whole variable domain, filled in from reference TRBV5-6 and TRBJ2-3, reads DAGVTQSPTHLIKTRGQQVTLRCSPKSGHDTVSWYQQALGQGPQFIFQYYEEEERQRGNFPDRFSGHQFPNYSSELNVNALLLGDSALYLCASSLGVGTTDTQYFGPGTRLTVL.

This clone was detected once. V is TRBV30 and J is TRBJ2-5; TRBD2 agrees at 7 bases. Germline V gives CDR1 GTSNPN, CDR2 SVGIG (reference sequence). The J segment lost 5 bases and the V segment lost 2 bases, leaving 11 bases of the junction unmatched. The CDR3 is made up of 15 amino acids. For the CDR3, the DNA is TGTGCCTGGAGTTTAGGCGGGAGCGGTCGGGAGACCCAGTACTTC. It encodes CAWSLGGSGRETQYF.